The present T cell receptor (beta chain) was sequenced within a study of T cells in localized non-small cell lung cancer. Regarding the study as a whole: There was an association of higher blood T cell density with longer overall survival. Owing to sequencing of a solitary tumor region, heterogeneity cannot be discounted. Adjacent lung held a median 57 of the top 100 tumor clones. Tumor showed lower T cell clonality than uninvolved adjacent lung, where it was highest.

A remark on this clone: Its antigen is still unknown.

Profiling relied on immunoSEQ multiplex PCR, and the TCRdb table lists in-frame clones only, not all of them. The sample contains 90,000 to 100,000 clones, approximately 91% of which appear only once. Per the germline V gene, CDR1 is MDHEN and CDR2 is SYDVKM. Trimming left V 7 bases short and J 6 bases short, with 10 bases between. This CDR3 is 12 amino acids long. The source is a woman aged 35-70 years with stage II squamous cell lung carcinoma. The starting material was PBMCs, obtained before any cancer treatment. The J gene is TRBJ1-5, the V gene TRBV28; the D gene is possibly TRBD1 (6 bases). The CDR3: CASTIGGQPQHF. The CDR3 nucleotides read TGTGCCAGCACTATAGGGGGTCAGCCCCAGCATTTT.